This is a list of T cell receptor beta chains from one sample in a study of OX40 agonist ivuxolimab in advanced cancers. TCRdb's table, derived via immunoSEQ multiplex PCR, lists solely in-frame clones and lacks some. The data contain around 67,000 clones, under 90% of them singletons. Here the sequenced sample was CD4+ or CD8+ T cells sorted from blood, taken in a trial of the OX40 agonist ivuxolimab. The source is an adult with an advanced solid tumor such as melanoma, head and neck, liver or kidney cancer. Both conserved end residues are part of each CDR3. Fields, in order: D gene, clone size, J gene, V gene, CDR3 protein, CDR3 DNA. A D gene is named only where the DNA matches it firmly. Some rows mark clone size as missing; the rest say once, few, many or name a class of expanded clone.

D gene: NA; clone size: NA; J gene: TRBJ1-4; V gene: TRBV27; CDR3 protein: CASSSLAGGDEKLFF; CDR3 DNA: TGTGCCAGCAGTTCCCTCGCCGGGGGAGATGAAAAACTGTTTTTT
D gene: NA; clone size: NA; J gene: TRBJ2-2; V gene: TRBV6-1; CDR3 protein: CASSVGLGPANTGELFF; CDR3 DNA: TGTGCCAGCAGTGTAGGACTCGGCCCGGCGAACACCGGGGAGCTGTTTTTT
D gene: NA; clone size: NA; J gene: TRBJ2-7; V gene: TRBV18; CDR3 protein: CASSPDYEQYF; CDR3 DNA: TGTGCCAGCTCACCAGACTACGAGCAGTACTTC
D gene: NA; clone size: NA; J gene: TRBJ2-1; V gene: TRBV18; CDR3 protein: CASSRGRGRNNEQFF; CDR3 DNA: TGTGCCAGCTCCCGGGGGCGGGGGAGAAACAATGAGCAGTTCTTC
D gene: TRBD1; clone size: NA; J gene: TRBJ2-7; V gene: TRBV4-1; CDR3 protein: CASSPTGGSYEQYF; CDR3 DNA: TGCGCCAGCAGCCCGACAGGGGGCTCCTACGAGCAGTACTTC
D gene: NA; clone size: NA; J gene: TRBJ1-5; V gene: TRBV9; CDR3 protein: CASSAGVSNQPQHF; CDR3 DNA: TGTGCCAGCAGCGCGGGGGTTAGCAATCAGCCCCAGCATTTT
D gene: TRBD2; clone size: NA; J gene: TRBJ2-1; V gene: TRBV25-1; CDR3 protein: CASRSGGASNEQFF; CDR3 DNA: TGTGCCAGCAGGAGCGGGGGGGCAAGCAATGAGCAGTTCTTC
D gene: NA; clone size: NA; J gene: TRBJ1-1; V gene: TRBV6-1; CDR3 protein: CASGRDWNTEAFF; CDR3 DNA: TGTGCCAGCGGCAGGGATTGGAACACTGAAGCTTTCTTT
D gene: NA; clone size: NA; J gene: TRBJ1-5; V gene: TRBV19; CDR3 protein: CASLPVGNSNQPQHF; CDR3 DNA: TGTGCCAGTTTGCCGGTGGGGAATAGCAATCAGCCCCAGCATTTT
D gene: NA; clone size: NA; J gene: TRBJ2-7; V gene: TRBV9; CDR3 protein: CASSLRGSYEQYF; CDR3 DNA: TGTGCCAGCAGCTTACGGGGCTCCTACGAGCAGTACTTC
D gene: NA; clone size: NA; J gene: TRBJ1-5; V gene: TRBV10-3; CDR3 protein: CAISGSPDQPQHF; CDR3 DNA: TGTGCCATCTCCGGATCCCCAGATCAGCCCCAGCATTTT
D gene: TRBD1; clone size: NA; J gene: TRBJ1-5; V gene: TRBV4-2; CDR3 protein: CASSQNAQGDQPQHF; CDR3 DNA: TGTGCCAGCAGCCAGAACGCCCAGGGGGATCAGCCCCAGCATTTT
D gene: NA; clone size: NA; J gene: TRBJ1-1; V gene: TRBV30; CDR3 protein: CAWSSLTEAFF; CDR3 DNA: TGTGCCTGGAGTTCACTCACTGAAGCTTTCTTT
D gene: TRBD1; clone size: few; J gene: TRBJ2-2; V gene: TRBV15; CDR3 protein: CATTGTGGIGELFF; CDR3 DNA: TGTGCCACCACCGGGACAGGGGGCATCGGGGAGCTGTTTTTT
D gene: NA; clone size: NA; J gene: TRBJ1-5; V gene: TRBV27; CDR3 protein: CASSSGGGGQPQHF; CDR3 DNA: TGTGCCAGCAGTTCAGGAGGGGGGGGTCAGCCCCAGCATTTT
D gene: NA; clone size: NA; J gene: TRBJ2-5; V gene: TRBV5-1; CDR3 protein: CASSLAQETQYF; CDR3 DNA: TGCGCCAGCAGCTTGGCCCAAGAGACCCAGTACTTC